The clone carrying this T cell receptor (beta chain) came up a few times. What it binds is unknown. The PCR ran on 60 Vbeta and 13 Jbeta primers. This table comes from immunoSEQ multiplex PCR, and its TCRdb copy is limited to in-frame clones, with some not included. The sample has some 69,000 clones, 65% to 80% seen once; the top ten hold 2.9%. The data belong to a study of cytomegalovirus exposure and HLA in healthy donors. Broader study findings: A later analysis revealed that TCR association rates differed between HLA loci, peaking at DRB1 and bottoming out at HLA-C. The study carried out a later analysis of TCR beta sequences. It associated under 20,000 of them with specific HLA alleles at a false discovery rate of 0.05.

Deletions cut 6 bases from V and 0 bases from J, with 9 bases between. The CDR3 contains 14 residues. Germline assignment: CDR1 SGHKS and CDR2 YYEKEE (reference sequence). Sample: PBMCs. The TCR was taken from a woman in her 30s in good health and CMV-seronegative. V is TRBV5-5 and J is TRBJ2-2, with TRBD2 as a possible D gene (5 bases). The CDR3 region has the DNA TGTGCCAGCAACTGGGGAGCGAACACCGGGGAGCTGTTTTTT. This codes for CASNWGANTGELFF.